These 22 T cell receptor beta chains were all obtained from the same sample, sequenced in a study of identical twins (TCRdb year 2016). Libraries were constructed by 5' RACE. The sequencing machine was an Illumina HiSeq 2000. Using fastp at Q25 and MiXCR, TCRdb reprocessed the public reads and kept productive beta chains. Here each entry gathers all rows of one CDR3 protein and keeps the most common genes and DNA. The sample table contains 300,000 or so distinct CDR3 sequences; only one count was recorded for nearly 9.5% of them. 6% to 8.5% of the sample belongs to the ten largest clones. These data also formed part of another study, on yellow fever vaccine responses in identical twins.

Sequenced sample: CD8+ T cells sorted from blood. The receptors here all came from a woman aged 18-29 years in good health.

There are a few counts of this clonotype. The rearrangement joins TRBV2 to TRBJ1-4; no clear D. CDR1 is SNHLY and CDR2 is FYNNEI in the germline V gene. V was shortened by 7 bases and J by 0 bases, with 18 bases between the two germline ends. The CDR3 covers 17 residues. As DNA, the CDR3 is TGTGCCAGCAATCAGGAGACGATGGGTGCAACTAATGAAAAACTGTTTTTT. Translated, it gives CASNQETMGATNEKLFF. The variable domain in full, completed from reference TRBV2 and TRBJ1-4, reads EPEVTQTPSHQVTQMGQEVILRCVPISNHLYFYWYRQILGQKVEFLVSFYNNEISEKSEIFDDQFSVERPDGSNFTLKIRSTKLEDSAMYFCASNQETMGATNEKLFFGSGTQLSVL.

The sample holds a few counts of this clonotype. This rearrangement joins TRBV7-9 to TRBJ2-5, with a tentative D call TRBD1 (5 bases). CDR1 and CDR2 (germline): SEHNR, FQNEAQ (reference sequence). Trimming left V 5 bases short and J 7 bases short, with 20 bases between. The CDR3 has 15 amino acids. CDR3 in DNA: TGTGCCAGCAGCAACCAGGGTTCACCCTGGGTGACCCAGTACTTC. Its translation: CASSNQGSPWVTQYF.

In regard to this clonotype: A much larger clone differs by one base, so this may be a read error. This chain connects TRBV5-1 to TRBJ2-1; D unresolved. The germline V gene encodes CDR1 SGHRS and CDR2 YFSETQ. This CDR3 contains 19 residues. Trimming left V 0 bases short and J 0 bases short, with 19 bases between. CDR3 amino acids: CASSLELGCLESSYNEQFF. The CDR3 DNA sequence: TGCGCCAGCAGCTTGGAGTTAGGGTGTTTGGAGAGCTCCTACAATGAGCAGTTCTTC.

This clonotype was found many times. The rearrangement uses TRBV2 and TRBJ2-7, with a weak D call TRBD1 (5 bases). Trimming removed 7 bases at V and 0 bases at J, with 10 bases between. This CDR3 comprises 13 residues. From germline, CDR1 is SNHLY and CDR2 FYNNEI. Written as DNA, the CDR3 is TGTGCCAGCATTGACAGATACTCCTACGAGCAGTACTTC. It translates to CASIDRYSYEQYF.

This clonotype was seen a few times. The chain couples TRBV2 to TRBJ2-6, with 9 bases aligning to TRBD1. The CDR3 totals 18 residues. Germline CDR1 reads SNHLY; CDR2 reads FYNNEI. Trimming cost V 8 bases and J 0 bases; bases outside gene matches: 11. The CDR3 region has the DNA TGTGCCAGCGGGACAGGGTTTTGGGACCTCTCTGGGGCCAACGTCCTGACTTTC. This encodes CASGTGFWDLSGANVLTF.

The rearrangement links TRBV5-1 to TRBJ2-3; 8 bases fit TRBD1. The length of the CDR3 is 17 residues. CDR1 is SGHRS and CDR2 is YFSETQ in the germline V gene. V shed 4 bases, J shed 2 bases, and the junction held 12 bases outside the gene matches. CDR3 amino acids: CASSPWLAGQDTDTQYF. CDR3 bases: TGCGCCAGCAGCCCATGGCTCGCGGGACAGGACACAGATACGCAGTATTTT. The complete variable domain, with remaining parts taken from reference TRBV5-1 and TRBJ2-3, reads KAGVTQTPRYLIKTRGQQVTLSCSPISGHRSVSWYQQTPGQGLQFLFEYFSETQRNKGNFPGRFSGRQFSNSRSEMNVSTLELGDSALYLCASSPWLAGQDTDTQYFGPGTRLTVL.

There are many counts of this clonotype. The chain uses TRBV4-1 and TRBJ2-3; D unclear. The CDR3 has 13 amino acids. Germline V gives CDR1 MGHRA, CDR2 YSYEKL. V was clipped by 0 bases and J by 6 bases, with 7 bases between them. The CDR3: CASSQESWDTQYF. In DNA, the CDR3 is TGCGCCAGCAGCCAAGAGAGTTGGGATACGCAGTATTTT.

In this sample, this clonotype turned up many times. The CDR3 loop is CASSLTGGGTDTQYF. CDR3 nucleotides: TGTGCCAGCAGCTTAACAGGGGGAGGCACAGATACGCAGTATTTT. The V gene is TRBV7-3, the J gene TRBJ2-3, with a possible D match to TRBD1 (6 bases). The CDR3 totals 15 residues. CDR1 is SGHTA, CDR2 FQGTGA, per germline. The V and J ends lost 0 bases and 1 base respectively, with 8 bases between them.

The CDR3 region has the DNA TGTGCCGACTCGGGCGTGGGGTATGGCTACACCTTC. Protein sequence: CADSGVGYGYTF. This chain uses TRBV2 with TRBJ1-2, with no clear D. The CDR3 is 12 amino acids. V gave up 11 bases and J gave up 5 bases, with 15 bases separating them. CDR1 is SNHLY and CDR2 is FYNNEI in the germline V gene.

This chain uses TRBV25-1 with TRBJ2-3; D might be TRBD1 (6 bases). Per germline, CDR1 MGHDK and CDR2 SYGVNS. CDR3 length: 14 residues. Trimming removed 4 bases at V and 8 bases at J, with 16 bases between. CDR3 sequence (DNA): TGTGCCAGCAGTGTGGGAACTGGGGGCTTTACGCAGTATTTT. Encoded protein: CASSVGTGGFTQYF.

This clonotype was seen many times. The chain combines TRBV27 with TRBJ2-1; the D is unclear. Trimming took 1 base from V and 6 from J, leaving 13 bases between them. Per the germline V gene, CDR1 is MNHEY and CDR2 is SMNVEV (reference sequence). CDR3 length equals 15 residues. CDR3 bases: TGTGCCAGCAGTTTATGGCTCGCTTTTGGCAATGAGCAGTTCTTC. This gives the protein CASSLWLAFGNEQFF.

The chain recombines TRBV14 with TRBJ2-1, with D possibly matching TRBD2 (6 bases). The CDR3 is made up of 16 amino acids. Per germline, CDR1 SGHDN and CDR2 FVKESK. Trimming removed 4 bases from V and 2 bases from J, with 15 bases in between. For the CDR3, the DNA is TGTGCCAGCAGCCTTGGGTGGAGGGCTCCCTACAATGAGCAGTTCTTC. This codes for CASSLGWRAPYNEQFF.

This clonotype was recorded at least ten times. V usage is TRBV6-5 and J usage is TRBJ1-2, with TRBD1 matching over 9 bases. Germline-derived CDR1 and CDR2 are MNHEY and SVGAGI. The ends lost 5 bases at V and 10 bases at J; junction bases unmatched: 5. The CDR3 length is 12 residues. CDR3 region: CASSLQGADYTF. CDR3 DNA: TGTGCCAGCAGTCTACAGGGGGCAGACTACACCTTC.

The chain carries TRBV29-1 and TRBJ2-7, with 7 positions matching TRBD2. Germline assignment: CDR1 SQVTM and CDR2 ANQGSEA. The CDR3 length is 15 residues. After removal of 7 bases from V and 5 bases from J, the junction contained 17 bases not matched to a gene. CDR3 sequence (DNA): TGCAGCGCCCTTGGGGGGGAGGCGAACTGGAACGAGCAGTACTTC. It yields the protein CSALGGEANWNEQYF.

This clonotype has at least ten counts. This chain connects TRBV29-1 to TRBJ2-2, with 8 bases aligning to TRBD2. Losses at the gene ends were 3 bases for V and 3 bases for J; bases not matched to a gene: 3. Germline CDR1 reads SQVTM; CDR2 reads ANQGSEA. The CDR3 has 14 residues. CDR3 sequence (DNA): TGCAGCGTTGAGGCGGGGGGCCACACCGGGGAGCTGTTTTTT. Amino acid sequence: CSVEAGGHTGELFF.

The chain joins TRBV15 to TRBJ1-2; TRBD1 matches at 8 bases. CDR1 is LNHNV and CDR2 is YYDKDF in the germline V gene (reference sequence). The CDR3 consists of 15 residues. Unmatched junction bases numbered 8, after V lost 4 bases and J lost 4 bases. This CDR3 reads CATSNPDRVIYGYTF. Written as DNA, the CDR3 is TGTGCCACCAGCAATCCGGACAGGGTAATCTATGGCTACACCTTC. Looking up the rest from reference TRBV15 and TRBJ1-2 gives the full variable domain: DAMVIQNPRYQVTQFGKPVTLSCSQTLNHNVMYWYQQKSSQAPKLLFHYYDKDFNNEADTPDNFQSRRPNTSFCFLDIRSPGLGDTAMYLCATSNPDRVIYGYTFGSGTRLTVV.

Ten or more counts support this clonotype. This chain links TRBV13 with TRBJ2-7, with D possibly being TRBD2 (5 bases). This CDR3 is built from 12 residues. CDR1 and CDR2 (germline): PRHDT, FYEKMQ (reference sequence). The V end was cut by 3 bases, the J end by 6 bases, with 9 bases between. As DNA, the CDR3 is TGTGCCAGCAGCTTCGCGGGCCTCGAGCAGTACTTC. This gives the protein CASSFAGLEQYF.

Ten or more counts support this clonotype. The V call is TRBV7-9, the J call TRBJ2-7; possible D gene TRBD2, 6 bases. The length of the CDR3 is 15 residues. Germline-derived CDR1 and CDR2 are SEHNR and FQNEAQ (reference sequence). V was clipped by 2 bases and J by 5 bases, with 16 bases between them. In DNA, the CDR3 is TGTGCCAGCAGCTTAATGGGACTCCTCGAGAACGAGCAGTACTTC. Translating it yields CASSLMGLLENEQYF.

A few counts support this clonotype. The chain couples TRBV7-6 to TRBJ1-2; possibly TRBD1 for D (6 bases). The CDR3 spans 15 residues. Germline assignment: CDR1 SGHVS and CDR2 FNYEAQ. The V end was cut by 5 bases, the J end by 0 bases, with 13 bases between. The CDR3 DNA reads as TGTGCCAGCAGCCCCGGGACACCTTCTAACTATGGCTACACCTTC. It specifies CASSPGTPSNYGYTF.

This clonotype was seen ten or more times. The chain carries TRBV4-3 and TRBJ1-1; D is unclear. With 0 bases removed from V and 1 base from J, the gap between germline ends came to 6 bases. Germline CDR1 and CDR2: LGHNA and YSLEER. This CDR3 contains 14 residues. CDR3 sequence (DNA): TGCGCCAGCAGCCAAGATACCGGGAACACTGAAGCTTTCTTT. This gives the protein CASSQDTGNTEAFF.

The chain is built from TRBV7-8 and TRBJ2-1; 12 positions match TRBD2. The length of the CDR3 is 16 residues. V dropped 3 bases and J dropped 6; count of bases not matched to a gene: 6. From germline, CDR1 is SGHVS and CDR2 FQNEAQ. The DNA for the CDR3 is TGTGCCAGCAGCTTTCCATCGACTAGCGGGGGCAATGAGCAGTTCTTC. Protein product: CASSFPSTSGGNEQFF.

This clonotype was seen a handful of times. The V call is TRBV12-3 or TRBV12-4, the J call TRBJ1-2; D might be TRBD1 (5 bases). Trimming took off 5 bases at V and 2 bases at J, with 9 bases between the two ends. The CDR3 is 13 residues long. Here the CDR3 DNA reads TGTGCCAGCAGTCCATGGGGGAACTATGGCTACACCTTC. It encodes CASSPWGNYGYTF.